The clone carrying this T cell receptor (beta chain) was recorded a few times. What it recognizes is unknown. V was shortened by 3 bases and J by 3 bases, with 10 bases between the two germline ends. CDR3 length: 14 residues. Germline CDR1 SGHRS, CDR2 YFSETQ. This entry comes from a study of cytomegalovirus exposure and HLA in healthy donors. Whole-study results and caveats: In a later analysis, HLA-associated beta chains showed higher expansion and lower generation probabilities than comparable chains.

The study ran its PCR with 60 Vbeta and 13 Jbeta primers. Repertoires were generated with immunoSEQ multiplex PCR, while TCRdb's copy carries only in-frame clones and drops some. The table lists 150,000 or so clones, about 72% of them singletons, with approximately 2.1% in the top ten. Sequenced sample: PBMCs. This receptor was obtained from a man aged 45-60 years in good health and CMV-seropositive. V usage is TRBV5-1 and J usage is TRBJ1-5, with D unresolved. Written as DNA, the CDR3 is TGCGCCAGCAGCTCCGGGTCCAACAATCAGCCCCAGCATTTT. This translates into CASSSGSNNQPQHF.